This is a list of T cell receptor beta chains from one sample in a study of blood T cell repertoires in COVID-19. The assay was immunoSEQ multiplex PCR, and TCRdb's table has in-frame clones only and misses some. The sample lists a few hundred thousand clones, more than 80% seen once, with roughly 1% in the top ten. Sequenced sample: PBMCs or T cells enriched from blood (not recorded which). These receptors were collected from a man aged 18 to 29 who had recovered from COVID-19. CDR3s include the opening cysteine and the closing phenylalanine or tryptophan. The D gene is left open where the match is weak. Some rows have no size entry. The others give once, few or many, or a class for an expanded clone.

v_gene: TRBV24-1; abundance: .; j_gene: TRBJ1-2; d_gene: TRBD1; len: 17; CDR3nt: TGTGCCACCAGTGATGCTGACAGGGGAAAGCCTAACTATGGCTACACCTTC; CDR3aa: CATSDADRGKPNYGYTF
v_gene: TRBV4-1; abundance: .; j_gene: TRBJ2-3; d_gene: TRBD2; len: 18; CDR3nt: TGCGCCAGCAGCCAAGACGTCATCCTAGCGGGCAACACAGATACGCAGTATTTT; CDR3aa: CASSQDVILAGNTDTQYF
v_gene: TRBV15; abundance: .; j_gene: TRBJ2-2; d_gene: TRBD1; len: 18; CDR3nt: TGTGCCACCAGCAGAGAAGGTGCCGACAGGGTTTACACCGGGGAGCTGTTTTTT; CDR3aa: CATSREGADRVYTGELFF
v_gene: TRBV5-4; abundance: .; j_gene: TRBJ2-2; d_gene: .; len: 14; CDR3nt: TGTGCCAGCAGCTTGGACAGGAACACCGGGGAGCTGTTTTTT; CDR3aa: CASSLDRNTGELFF
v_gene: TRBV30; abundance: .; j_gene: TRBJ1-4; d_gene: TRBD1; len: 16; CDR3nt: TGTGCCTGGAGTGTAGCCGGGGACAGGATTGGAGAAAAACTGTTTTTT; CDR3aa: CAWSVAGDRIGEKLFF
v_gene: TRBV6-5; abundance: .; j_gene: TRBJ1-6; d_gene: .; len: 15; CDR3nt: TGTGCCAGCAGCCGGGGGGGAGGAGTTAATTCACCCCTCCACTTT; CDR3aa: CASSRGGGVNSPLHF
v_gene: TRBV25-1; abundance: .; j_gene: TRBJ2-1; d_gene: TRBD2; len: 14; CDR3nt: TGTGCCAGCAGTGAATGGAATAGCGGGAGTGAGCAGTTCTTC; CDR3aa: CASSEWNSGSEQFF
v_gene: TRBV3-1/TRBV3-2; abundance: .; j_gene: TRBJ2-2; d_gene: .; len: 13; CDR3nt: TGTGCCAGCAGTCCGTCCCGGACCGGGGAGCTGTTTTTT; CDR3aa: CASSPSRTGELFF
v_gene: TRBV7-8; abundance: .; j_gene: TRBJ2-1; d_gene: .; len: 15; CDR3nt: TGTGCCAGCAGCTTTATGACGGGTGGATACAATGAGCAGTTCTTC; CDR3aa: CASSFMTGGYNEQFF
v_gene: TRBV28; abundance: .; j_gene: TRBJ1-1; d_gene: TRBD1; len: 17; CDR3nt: TGTGCCAGCAGTTCCCTCGACAGGGGGCCACTGAACACTGAAGCTTTCTTT; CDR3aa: CASSSLDRGPLNTEAFF
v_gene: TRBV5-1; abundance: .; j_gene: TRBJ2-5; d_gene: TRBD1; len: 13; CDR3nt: TGCGCCAGCAGTTCAGGGGGCGAAGAGACCCAGTACTTC; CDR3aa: CASSSGGEETQYF
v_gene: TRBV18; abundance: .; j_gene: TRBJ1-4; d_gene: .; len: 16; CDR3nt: TGTGCCAGCTCACCAAGTCACGGGGTCCTCGATGAAAAACTGTTTTTT; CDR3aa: CASSPSHGVLDEKLFF
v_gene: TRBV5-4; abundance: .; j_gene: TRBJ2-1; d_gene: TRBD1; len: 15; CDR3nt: TGTGCCAGCAGCTTTCGGGACAGGGCTACGGGGCAGCAGTTCTTC; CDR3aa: CASSFRDRATGQQFF
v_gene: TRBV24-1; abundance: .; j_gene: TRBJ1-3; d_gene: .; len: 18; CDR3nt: TGTGCCACCACCGCCCCCCCGACAGAAAGAATCTCTGGAAACACCATATATTTT; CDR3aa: CATTAPPTERISGNTIYF
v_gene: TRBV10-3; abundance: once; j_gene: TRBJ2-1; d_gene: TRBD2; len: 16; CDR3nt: TGTGCCATCAGTGAGAGCGGGGGGCGCGCCTACAATGAGCAGTTCTTC; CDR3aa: CAISESGGRAYNEQFF
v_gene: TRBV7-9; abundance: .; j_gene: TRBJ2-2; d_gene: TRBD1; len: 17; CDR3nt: TGTGCCAGCAGCTTAGCTGACAGGGGCCCGAACACCGGGGAGCTGTTTTTT; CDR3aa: CASSLADRGPNTGELFF
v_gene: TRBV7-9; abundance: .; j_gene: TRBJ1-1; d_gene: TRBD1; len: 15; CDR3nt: TGTGCCAGCAGCTCTAGGACAGGGCGCTGGGGGGAAGCTTTCTTT; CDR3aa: CASSSRTGRWGEAFF
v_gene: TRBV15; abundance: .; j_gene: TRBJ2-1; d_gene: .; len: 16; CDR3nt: TGTGCCACCGGACTTCGGCTAGTGGCAAACTACAATGAGCAGTTCTTC; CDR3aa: CATGLRLVANYNEQFF
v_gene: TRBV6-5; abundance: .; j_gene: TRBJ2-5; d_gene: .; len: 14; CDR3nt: TGTGCCAGCAGGGGAGGGGGGTTTCAAGAGACCCAGTACTTC; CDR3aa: CASRGGGFQETQYF
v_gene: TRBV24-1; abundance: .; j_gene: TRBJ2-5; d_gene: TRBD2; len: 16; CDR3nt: TGTGCCACCAGTGATTCTAGCGGGAGGGAGGGAGAGACCCAGTACTTC; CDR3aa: CATSDSSGREGETQYF
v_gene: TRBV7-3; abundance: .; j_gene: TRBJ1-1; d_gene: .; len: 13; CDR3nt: TGTGCCAGCAGCCGGCTGGGGGGCACTGAAGCTTTCTTT; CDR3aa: CASSRLGGTEAFF
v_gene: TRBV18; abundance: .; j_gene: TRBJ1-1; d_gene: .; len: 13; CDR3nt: TGTGCCAGCTCGGCCTCTGAGAACACTGAAGCTTTCTTT; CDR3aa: CASSASENTEAFF
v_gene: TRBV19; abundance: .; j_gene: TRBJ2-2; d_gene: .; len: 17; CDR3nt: TGTGCCAGTAGTAACTCCGGGACTCCCTTGGACACCGGGGAGCTGTTTTTT; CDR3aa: CASSNSGTPLDTGELFF
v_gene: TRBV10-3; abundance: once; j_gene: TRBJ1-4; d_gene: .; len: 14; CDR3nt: TGTGCCTCTCAGGATGGGCAGTCAAGTGAAAAACTGTTTTTT; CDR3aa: CASQDGQSSEKLFF
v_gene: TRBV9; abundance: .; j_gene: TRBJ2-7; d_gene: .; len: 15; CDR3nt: TGTGCCAGCAGCGTAGCGAACTCCCCCTCCTACGAGCAGTACTTC; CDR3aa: CASSVANSPSYEQYF
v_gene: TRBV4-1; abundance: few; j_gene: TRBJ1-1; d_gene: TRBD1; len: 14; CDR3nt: TGCGCCAGCAGCCCCGACAGGGCGAACACTGAAGCTTTCTTT; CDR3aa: CASSPDRANTEAFF
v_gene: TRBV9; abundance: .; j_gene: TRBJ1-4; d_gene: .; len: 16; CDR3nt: TGTGCCAGCAGCGTAGGGGGCAGAGCAACTAATGAAAAACTGTTTTTT; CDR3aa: CASSVGGRATNEKLFF
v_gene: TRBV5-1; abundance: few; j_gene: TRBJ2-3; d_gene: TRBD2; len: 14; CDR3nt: TGCGCCAGCAGCGTTAGCGGGAGCACAGATACGCAGTATTTT; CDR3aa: CASSVSGSTDTQYF
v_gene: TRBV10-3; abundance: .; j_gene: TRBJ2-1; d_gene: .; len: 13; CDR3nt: TGTGCCATCAGTGAGGGACTGGCCCATCGATTGTTCTTC; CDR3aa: CAISEGLAHRLFF
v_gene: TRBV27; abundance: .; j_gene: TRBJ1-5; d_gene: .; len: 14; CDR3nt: TGTGCCAGCAGCCCGAAACAGAACAATCAGCCCCAGCATTTT; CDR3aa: CASSPKQNNQPQHF
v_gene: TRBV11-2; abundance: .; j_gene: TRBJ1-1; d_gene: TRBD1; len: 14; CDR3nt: TGTGCCAGCAGGTTAGACAGGGGGGACGGTGAAGCTTTCTTT; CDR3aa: CASRLDRGDGEAFF
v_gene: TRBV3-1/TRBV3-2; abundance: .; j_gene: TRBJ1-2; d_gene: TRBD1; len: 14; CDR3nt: TGTGCCAGCAGCCAAGAAGACAGGGCCTATGGCTACACCTTC; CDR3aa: CASSQEDRAYGYTF
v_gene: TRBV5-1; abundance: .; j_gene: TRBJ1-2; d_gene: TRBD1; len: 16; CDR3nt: TGCGCCAGCAGCTTGGAGTTAACCGGGACAGGGGATGGCTACACCTTC; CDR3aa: CASSLELTGTGDGYTF
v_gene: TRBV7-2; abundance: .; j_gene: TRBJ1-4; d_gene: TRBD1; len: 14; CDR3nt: TGTGCCAGCAGCCCGGACAGGGGGGATGAAAAACTGTTTTTT; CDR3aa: CASSPDRGDEKLFF
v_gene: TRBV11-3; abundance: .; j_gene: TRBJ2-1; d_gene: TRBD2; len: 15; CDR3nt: TGTGCCAGCAGCTTCGGACTAGCGGGAAGGAATGAGCAGTTCTTC; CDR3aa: CASSFGLAGRNEQFF
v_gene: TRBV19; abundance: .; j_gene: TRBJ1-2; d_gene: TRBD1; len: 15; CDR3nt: TGTGCCAGTAGTATAGTAGGGACAGGGTACGATGGCTACACCTTC; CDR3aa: CASSIVGTGYDGYTF
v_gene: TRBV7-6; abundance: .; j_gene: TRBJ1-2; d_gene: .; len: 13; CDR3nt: TGTGCCAGCAGCTTAGCTACGCGTTCCGGCTACACCTTC; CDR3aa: CASSLATRSGYTF
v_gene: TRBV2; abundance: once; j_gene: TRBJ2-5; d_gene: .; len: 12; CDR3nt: TGTGCCACCAAACAGGGTTTCGAGACCCAGTACTTC; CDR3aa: CATKQGFETQYF
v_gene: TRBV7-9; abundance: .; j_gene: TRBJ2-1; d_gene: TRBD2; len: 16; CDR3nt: TGTGCCAGCAGCTCCAGCCTACTAGCGGTCTTAAGTGAGCAGTTCTTC; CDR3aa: CASSSSLLAVLSEQFF
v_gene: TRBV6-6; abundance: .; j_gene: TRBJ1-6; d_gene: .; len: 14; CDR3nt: TGTGCCAGCAGTTCAGGGGCAATGAATTCACCCCTCCACTTT; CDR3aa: CASSSGAMNSPLHF
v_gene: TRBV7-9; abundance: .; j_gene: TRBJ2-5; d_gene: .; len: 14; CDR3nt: TGTGCCAGCAGCTCCGGCCAGGTCCAAGAGACCCAGTACTTC; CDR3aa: CASSSGQVQETQYF
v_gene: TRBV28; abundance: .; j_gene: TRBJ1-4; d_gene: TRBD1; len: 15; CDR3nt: TGTGCCAGCGGCCAGAGACAGGGCTTCGGAGAAAAACTGTTTTTT; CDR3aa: CASGQRQGFGEKLFF
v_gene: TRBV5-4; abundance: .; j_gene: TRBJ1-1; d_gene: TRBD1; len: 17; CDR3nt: TGTGCCAGCAGCTTGCCTGGGACAGGGGTGGGGTGGACTGAAGCTTTCTTT; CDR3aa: CASSLPGTGVGWTEAFF
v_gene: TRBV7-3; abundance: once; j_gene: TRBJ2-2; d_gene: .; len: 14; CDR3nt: TGTGCCAGCAGCTCACAGGGATCGACCGGGGAGCTGTTTTTT; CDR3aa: CASSSQGSTGELFF
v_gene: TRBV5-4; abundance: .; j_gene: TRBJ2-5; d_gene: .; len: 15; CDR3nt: TGTGCCAGCAGCTTATCCGAGCTAAACCAAGAGACCCAGTACTTC; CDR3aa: CASSLSELNQETQYF
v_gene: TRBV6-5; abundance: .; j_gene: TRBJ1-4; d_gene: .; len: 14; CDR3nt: TGTGCCAGCAGTTCCGACCTTGGAGGGGAAAAACTGTTTTTT; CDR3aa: CASSSDLGGEKLFF
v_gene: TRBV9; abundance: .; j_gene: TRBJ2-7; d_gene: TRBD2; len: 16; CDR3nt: TGTGCCAGCAGCGTAGGGGGGTCTAGCGGCTCCTACGAGCAGTACTTC; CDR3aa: CASSVGGSSGSYEQYF
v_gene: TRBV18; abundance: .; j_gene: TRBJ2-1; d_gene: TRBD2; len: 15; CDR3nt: TGTGCCAGCTCCCCTCCGGGACTATGGGGCAATGAGCAGTTCTTC; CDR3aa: CASSPPGLWGNEQFF